This TCR beta chain was identified in a study of blood T cell repertoires in COVID-19. Study details: COVID-19 samples collected from the United States, Italy and Spain covered acute and convalescent phases. Nucleic acid was either cDNA or gDNA, and it came from T cells, B-cell-depleted T cells, or PBMCs.

The authors' processing: How many nucleated cells were present was estimated from reference gene primer amplification. Libraries were prepared by immunoSEQ multiplex PCR; TCRdb keeps only in-frame clonotypes and omits some of them. For V, J and clone size, that table is used; D and trimming come from the DNA. This table holds approximately 220,000 clones, approximately 88% found once. The V and J ends lost 7 bases and 3 bases respectively, with 14 bases between them. The CDR3 runs 14 residues. Per germline, CDR1 SGHDN and CDR2 FVKESK. The sample taken for sequencing was peripheral blood. The receptor's source is a middle-aged man with acute or convalescent COVID-19. V gene TRBV14 combines with J gene TRBJ2-3; D remains unclear. For the CDR3, the DNA is TGTGCCAGCAATGTGAGAGGCCAAACAGATACGCAGTATTTT. Its protein product is CASNVRGQTDTQYF.